The source of this TCR beta chain is a study of T-cell memory formation after mild COVID-19. The length of the CDR3 is 15 residues. The J segment lost 5 bases and the V segment lost 2 bases, leaving 5 bases of the junction unmatched. The germline gives CDR1 KGHSH, CDR2 LQKENI. 5'RACE with constant-segment primers yielded barcoded, UMI-tagged TCR alpha and TCR beta cDNA libraries. TCRdb independently ran MiXCR on the 5' RACE reads; one entry per CDR3 protein. The data contain 350,000 to 400,000 distinct CDR3 sequences, roughly 14% of them singletons. Study-wide points: Contracting CD4+ clones lay largely in CM and EM, with CD8+ ones residing in EMRA. Contracting clones from day 15 to 85 had balanced CD4/CD8; later expanders favoured CD4+. Pre-infection memory held some responding clones, suggesting pre-existing cross-reactive T cells responded.

As to this clonotype: What it binds is not known.

The sample was PBMCs or a T cell subset sorted from them (not recorded which). The receptor was derived from a man aged 18 to 30 who had mild COVID-19 (a few samples of this study predate the infection). Cell type and time point are not known. The chain has TRBV18 and TRBJ2-5, with TRBD1 identical over 10 bases. The CDR3, as DNA: TGTGCCAGCTCACCAAGACAGGGGGCTCGGGAGACCCAGTACTTC. Translating it yields CASSPRQGARETQYF.